Below are 28 T cell receptor beta chains sequenced from a single sample in a study of cytomegalovirus exposure and HLA in healthy donors (dated by TCRdb to about 2017). The library relied on the immunoSEQ multiplex PCR assay. A mixture of 60 forward primers for TCR Vbeta segments and 13 reverse primers for TCR Jbeta segments was used in the multiplex PCR. Sourced from immuneACCESS, this table was stored by TCRdb with only in-frame sequences that have V and J called. A share of the clones is absent; for the studies checked, an unresolved V gene accounts for under half, and the remainder has no known explanation. The sample has around 120,000 clones on record, around three quarters of them singletons. The ten biggest clones cover less than 3% of the sample. Sequencing was carried out using PBMCs. The receptors stem from a middle-aged woman in good health and CMV-seropositive.

This clone was picked up a small number of times. The J gene is TRBJ1-1, the V gene TRBV5-1, with D unclear. Per the germline V gene, CDR1 is SGHRS and CDR2 is YFSETQ. The CDR3 totals 15 residues. The V end lost 0 bases, the J end lost 7 bases, and 16 bases lay between the germline ends. In nucleotides, the CDR3 is TGCGCCAGCAGCTTGGGGTCGGGGTCGGCGGGTGAAGCTTTCTTT. This sequence encodes CASSLGSGSAGEAFF.

V is TRBV5-4 and J is TRBJ2-2; 9 bases are a match to TRBD1. The CDR3 loop spans 15 amino acids. Germline V gives CDR1 SGHNT, CDR2 YYREEE (reference sequence). The J segment lost 3 bases and the V segment lost 1 base, leaving 1 base of the junction unmatched. Here the CDR3 DNA reads TGTGCCAGCAGCTTGAACAGGGGGCACACCGGGGAGCTGTTTTTT. Its protein product is CASSLNRGHTGELFF.

The chain is built from TRBV6-1 and TRBJ2-2; D gene ambiguous. The CDR3 spans 11 residues. V shed 6 bases and J shed 6 bases, with 5 bases lying between them. Per the germline V gene, CDR1 is MNHNS and CDR2 is SASEGT. Here the CDR3 reads CASRRSGELFF. In DNA, the CDR3 is TGTGCCAGCAGGAGGTCCGGGGAGCTGTTTTTT.

In this sample, this clone turned up once. This chain links TRBV7-3 with TRBJ2-2, with 8 bases identical to TRBD1. Germline V CDR1 and CDR2: SGHTA, FQGTGA. The CDR3 has 15 amino acids. V lost 5 bases and J lost 2; bases outside the gene matches: 4. The CDR3 is CASSRTGTNTGELFF. CDR3 DNA: TGTGCCAGCAGCCGGACAGGGACAAACACCGGGGAGCTGTTTTTT. The complete variable domain, with remaining parts taken from reference TRBV7-3 and TRBJ2-2, reads GAGVSQTPSNKVTEKGKYVELRCDPISGHTALYWYRQSLGQGPEFLIYFQGTGAADDSGLPNDRFFAVRPEGSVSTLKIQRTERGDSAVYLCASSRTGTNTGELFFGEGSRLTVL.

V gene TRBV19 combines with J gene TRBJ2-6, with 7 bases that match TRBD1. V lost 2 bases, J lost 0 bases, and 7 bases stayed unmatched. The CDR3 spans 18 residues. The germline V gene encodes CDR1 LNHDA and CDR2 SQIVND (reference sequence). The CDR3 spells CASSIPGTASSGANVLTF. CDR3 nucleotide sequence: TGTGCCAGTAGTATACCGGGGACAGCGAGCTCTGGGGCCAACGTCCTGACTTTC.

This rearrangement joins TRBV18 to TRBJ2-1, with a tentative D call TRBD2 (6 bases). This CDR3 has 13 amino acids. The V end lost 6 bases, the J end lost 3 bases, and 9 bases lay between the germline ends. Germline V gene lookup returns CDR1 KGHSH and CDR2 LQKENI. CDR3 loop: CASSPGSYNEQFF. CDR3 nucleotide sequence: TGTGCCAGCTCTCCCGGGAGCTACAATGAGCAGTTCTTC.

The chain has TRBV30 and TRBJ2-3; 8 nucleotides line up with TRBD2. V dropped 8 bases and J dropped 2; count of bases not matched to a gene: 15. The CDR3 has 16 residues. CDR1 is GTSNPN, CDR2 SVGIG, per germline (reference sequence). DNA for the CDR3: TGTGCCATAAGGAATGTCCTAGCGGGTCACACAGATACGCAGTATTTT. It is translated as CAIRNVLAGHTDTQYF.

The rearrangement links TRBV19 to TRBJ2-3; TRBD1 matches at 8 bases. The J segment lost 4 bases and the V segment lost 5 bases, leaving 2 bases of the junction unmatched. Germline V gene lookup returns CDR1 LNHDA and CDR2 SQIVND (reference sequence). The CDR3 contains 13 residues. The CDR3 is CASSPGGADTQYF. As DNA, the CDR3 is TGTGCCAGTAGTCCAGGGGGCGCAGATACGCAGTATTTT.

The chain links TRBV11-3 to TRBJ2-1, with 10 bases that match TRBD2. Looked up from germline, CDR1 is SGHNT and CDR2 is YENEEA. V lost 3 bases, J lost 8 bases, and 7 bases stayed unmatched. The CDR3 has 15 amino acids. The CDR3 DNA reads as TGTGCCAGCAGCTTGGGCAGCGGGAGGGTCGATGAGCAGTTCTTC. It encodes CASSLGSGRVDEQFF.

This rearrangement joins TRBV9 to TRBJ1-1; 12 bases are a match to TRBD1. Germline CDR1 reads SGDLS; CDR2 reads YYNGEE. The CDR3 extends over 17 amino acids. With 2 bases clipped from V and 1 base from J, the junction kept 6 bases outside the gene matches. This CDR3 is CASSVGDRGRENTEAFF. The DNA of the CDR3 is TGTGCCAGCAGCGTGGGGGACAGGGGGCGCGAGAACACTGAAGCTTTCTTT.

The chain carries TRBV5-1 and TRBJ1-4; weak D call: TRBD1 (5 bases). Trimming removed 4 bases from V and 8 bases from J, with 18 bases in between. This CDR3 region has 15 residues. Germline-derived CDR1 and CDR2 are SGHRS and YFSETQ. The CDR3 is CASSVQEGHREKLFF. The DNA for the CDR3 is TGCGCCAGCAGCGTGCAGGAGGGGCATAGGGAAAAACTGTTTTTT.

The V and J genes are TRBV19 and TRBJ2-2; possible D gene TRBD2, 5 bases. This CDR3 contains 17 residues. V lost 4 bases, J lost 0 bases, and 15 bases lay in between. Germline CDR1 is LNHDA and CDR2 is SQIVND (reference sequence). CDR3 region: CASSNTPGRSNTGELFF. The CDR3 DNA sequence: TGTGCCAGTAGTAATACGCCGGGGAGATCGAACACCGGGGAGCTGTTTTTT.

The chain recombines TRBV4-2 with TRBJ2-7; no definite D call. In germline, CDR1 is LGHNA, CDR2 YNFKEQ. The CDR3 covers 14 residues. V gave up 1 base and J gave up 4 bases, with 11 bases separating them. In DNA form, the CDR3 reads TGTGCCAGCAGCCAAGGAACGGCGGTTTACGAGCAGTACTTC. It translates to CASSQGTAVYEQYF.

This clone showed up just a few times. The rearrangement joins TRBV13 to TRBJ2-7; D is uncertain. The CDR3 has 13 amino acids. The germline V gene has CDR1 PRHDT and CDR2 FYEKMQ (reference sequence). Trimming pared 1 base from V and 10 bases from J, leaving 14 bases between. CDR3 protein: CASSLERSPRQYF. Written as DNA, the CDR3 is TGTGCCAGCAGCTTAGAACGGTCGCCTCGTCAGTACTTC.

V usage is TRBV4-2 and J usage is TRBJ2-7, with D possibly being TRBD1 (5 bases). The CDR3 extends over 14 amino acids. Germline V gene sequence: CDR1 LGHNA, CDR2 YNFKEQ. With 1 base removed from V and 3 bases from J, the gap between germline ends came to 10 bases. The CDR3: CASSQVGRDYEQYF. CDR3 coding DNA: TGTGCCAGCAGCCAAGTGGGCAGGGACTACGAGCAGTACTTC.

This chain connects TRBV5-1 to TRBJ2-3; 16 nucleotides align to TRBD2. This CDR3 has 18 amino acids. The V gene's germline CDR1 is SGHRS and CDR2 YFSETQ. V gave up 4 bases and J gave up 0 bases; unmatched junction bases: 5. CDR3 loop: CASSVGTSGGVSTDTQYF. As DNA, the CDR3 is TGCGCCAGCAGCGTGGGGACTAGCGGGGGGGTTAGCACAGATACGCAGTATTTT.

The chain joins TRBV9 to TRBJ2-5, with D perhaps matching TRBD2 (7 bases). Germline CDR1 and CDR2: SGDLS and YYNGEE. The CDR3 is 15 residues long. The V gene lost 0 bases and the J gene lost 5 bases, with 14 bases spanning the gap. CDR3 loop: CASSVGGGGHETQYF. As DNA, the CDR3 is TGTGCCAGCAGCGTAGGTGGGGGGGGGCATGAGACCCAGTACTTC.

In regard to this clone: One end of the junction does not line up with germline, which may come from a read error. The rearrangement joins TRBV15 to TRBJ1-1; D unresolved. The CDR3 contains 14 residues. In germline, CDR1 is LNHNV, CDR2 YYDKDF (reference sequence). The CDR3: CAASRDGGNTEAFF. CDR3 bases: TGTGCCGCCAGCAGAGATGGAGGGAACACTGAAGCTTTCTTT.

V is TRBV9 and J is TRBJ2-3; 9 bases match TRBD2. The CDR3 contains 17 residues. The germline gives CDR1 SGDLS, CDR2 YYNGEE. Trimming removed 3 bases from V and 0 bases from J; junction bases left unmatched: 8. The CDR3 nucleotides are TGTGCCAGCAGCGCCCGGAGCGGGGGGAGAAGCACAGATACGCAGTATTTT. Its translation is CASSARSGGRSTDTQYF.

The chain recombines TRBV29-1 with TRBJ2-7; no definite D call. With 4 bases removed from V and 2 bases from J, the gap between germline ends came to 6 bases. The length of the CDR3 is 11 residues. The germline CDR1 and CDR2 sequences are SQVTM and ANQGSEA. CDR3 nucleotides: TGCAGCGTTGGGCTCGCCTACGAGCAGTACTTC. Its protein is CSVGLAYEQYF.

The CDR3: CASSLSGVGGYEQYF. CDR3 nucleotide sequence: TGTGCCAGCAGTTTATCGGGGGTCGGGGGCTACGAGCAGTACTTC. V and J are TRBV27 and TRBJ2-7, with a possible D match to TRBD2 (6 bases). Germline loops: CDR1 MNHEY, CDR2 SMNVEV (reference sequence). Trimming removed 0 bases at V and 3 bases at J, with 12 bases between. The CDR3 is 15 amino acids.

The V and J genes are TRBV5-6 and TRBJ2-5; tentatively, D is TRBD1 (5 bases). The J call is uncertain, as TRBJ2-7 better fits the DNA end. The CDR3 runs to 15 residues. From germline, CDR1 is SGHDT and CDR2 YYEEEE. DNA for the CDR3: TGTGCCAGCAGCTTTTTCGGGCAGGGCAGCTACGAGCAGTACTTC. This codes for CASSFFGQGSYEQYF.

This rearrangement joins TRBV7-9 to TRBJ2-7; D is ambiguous. From germline, CDR1 is SEHNR and CDR2 FQNEAQ (reference sequence). This CDR3 region has 13 residues. Trimming removed 7 bases from V and 4 bases from J, with 14 bases in between. The CDR3 sequence is CASTKVGIYEQYF. CDR3 DNA sequence: TGTGCCAGCACAAAAGTGGGCATTTACGAGCAGTACTTC.

The chain couples TRBV11-2 to TRBJ2-3, with D perhaps TRBD2 (6 bases). Trimming pared 3 bases from V and 0 bases from J, leaving 16 bases between. The length of the CDR3 is 17 residues. Germline CDR1 reads SGHAT; CDR2 reads FQNNGV. CDR3 DNA sequence: TGTGCCAGCAGCTTGGACCCAGGTGGAGGGAGCACAGATACGCAGTATTTT. This codes for CASSLDPGGGSTDTQYF.

V is TRBV7-9 and J is TRBJ1-5; a weak D match, TRBD1 (5 bases). The CDR3 extends over 15 amino acids. The germline V and J ends were trimmed by 1 base and 6 bases, with 13 bases remaining between them. Per the germline V gene, CDR1 is SEHNR and CDR2 is FQNEAQ (reference sequence). CDR3 bases: TGTGCCAGCAGCTTAGATGGGGCGCCGGGTCAGCCCCAGCATTTT. It yields the protein CASSLDGAPGQPQHF.

This chain uses TRBV19 with TRBJ1-1; a possible D gene is TRBD1 (5 bases). The CDR3 is made up of 13 amino acids. Trimming removed 5 bases from V and 5 bases from J, with 12 bases in between. Germline V gene data show CDR1 as LNHDA and CDR2 as SQIVND (reference sequence). CDR3 loop: CASSRGARTEAFF. The CDR3 nucleotides are TGTGCCAGTAGTCGCGGGGCGCGGACTGAAGCTTTCTTT. Full variable domain (outside the CDR3, taken from reference TRBV19 and TRBJ1-1): DGGITQSPKYLFRKEGQNVTLSCEQNLNHDAMYWYRQDPGQGLRLIYYSQIVNDFQKGDIAEGYSVSREKKESFPLTVTSAQKNPTAFYLCASSRGARTEAFFGQGTRLTVV.

A few counts support this clone. The chain uses TRBV5-1 and TRBJ1-1, with no clear D. Trimming stripped 1 base from V and 1 base from J, with 11 bases between. Germline values: CDR1 SGHRS, CDR2 YFSETQ. The CDR3 loop spans 15 amino acids. The CDR3, as DNA: TGCGCCAGCAGCTTGTGGGCTTTAGGGAACACTGAAGCTTTCTTT. Translated, it gives CASSLWALGNTEAFF.

The CDR3 reads CASSAQGFEQFF. The DNA of the CDR3 is TGTGCCAGCAGCGCCCAGGGATTTGAGCAGTTCTTC. This rearrangement joins TRBV5-6 to TRBJ2-1; TRBD1 is a possible D gene (5 bases). Germline lookup yields CDR1 SGHDT and CDR2 YYEEEE. There are 12 residues in the CDR3. Between the trimmed V and J ends, which lost 4 bases and 9 bases, there was a span of 11 bases. Complete variable domain (other parts from reference TRBV5-6 and TRBJ2-1): DAGVTQSPTHLIKTRGQQVTLRCSPKSGHDTVSWYQQALGQGPQFIFQYYEEEERQRGNFPDRFSGHQFPNYSSELNVNALLLGDSALYLCASSAQGFEQFFGPGTRLTVL.